Here is one T cell receptor beta chain with its context. Antigen unknown. For the second PCR, which ran for 7 to 11 cycles, a sample-barcoded 5' primer and a J-beta primer mix were used. One entry per CDR3 protein, called by TCRdb with MiXCR from the 5' RACE reads. The repertoire holds roughly 800,000 distinct CDR3 sequences, 58% seen once, with roughly 20% in the top ten. These data originate in a study of blood T cells in healthy people across ages. Study-wide findings and caveats: Versus aged donors, long-lived donors had higher diversity and more naive CD4+ cells.

Source material: blood. The source of this sequence is a man younger than 45 in good health.

This CDR3 is CASRKALSFF. CDR3 sequence (DNA): TGTGCCAGCAGAAAGGCTTTGTCGTTCTTC. The chain recombines TRBV7-2 with TRBJ2-1; D is undetermined. CDR1 and CDR2 from the germline V gene are SGHTA and FQGNSA. V lost 6 bases and J lost 15, with 12 bases in between. This CDR3 has 10 residues.